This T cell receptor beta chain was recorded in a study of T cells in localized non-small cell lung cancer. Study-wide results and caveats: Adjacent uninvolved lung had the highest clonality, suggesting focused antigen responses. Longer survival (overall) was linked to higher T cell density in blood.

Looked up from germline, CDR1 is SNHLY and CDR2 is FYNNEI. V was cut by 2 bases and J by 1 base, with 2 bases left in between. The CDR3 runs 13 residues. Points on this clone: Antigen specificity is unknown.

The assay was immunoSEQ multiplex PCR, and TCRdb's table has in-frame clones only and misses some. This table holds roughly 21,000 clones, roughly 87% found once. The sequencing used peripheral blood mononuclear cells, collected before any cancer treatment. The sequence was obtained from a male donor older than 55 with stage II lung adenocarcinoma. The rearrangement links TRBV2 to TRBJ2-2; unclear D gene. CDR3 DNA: TGTGCCAGCAGTGAACAGAACACCGGGGAGCTGTTTTTT. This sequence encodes CASSEQNTGELFF.